These T cell receptor beta chains were read from a single sample in a study of blood T cell repertoires in COVID-19. Data came from immunoSEQ multiplex PCR; TCRdb stores just in-frame clones and leaves some out. The data show hundreds of thousands of clones, with over 75% seen just once and around 1.9% held by the top ten. The sample taken for sequencing was PBMCs or T cells enriched from blood (not recorded which). These receptors were taken from a woman aged 40 to 50 with acute COVID-19. Each CDR3 is given with its conserved first and last residue. The D gene is left open where the match is weak. Only part of the rows carry a size: once, few, many, or a class if the clone is expanded.

d_gene,j_gene,abundance,v_gene,CDR3nt,CDR3aa
-,TRBJ1-6,-,TRBV7-8,TGTGCCAGCAGCCAAGCCTCGACAGGCAGTTCACCCCTCCACTTT,CASSQASTGSSPLHF
TRBD1,TRBJ2-7,few,TRBV19,TGTGCCAGTAGTATAGGTAACAGGGGGCTCTACGAGCAGTACTTC,CASSIGNRGLYEQYF
-,TRBJ1-2,few,TRBV10-1,TGCGCCAGCAGTGGTACAGGAACTAACTATGGCTACACCTTC,CASSGTGTNYGYTF
TRBD2,TRBJ2-1,-,TRBV27,TGTGCCAGCAGTTCACTAGCGGGGGGACCGTACAATGAGCAGTTCTTC,CASSSLAGGPYNEQFF
-,TRBJ2-7,-,TRBV11-2,TGTGCCAGCAGCTCCCTCGGCAGGGCCTCCTCCTACGAGCAGTACTTC,CASSSLGRASSYEQYF
-,TRBJ1-1,-,TRBV19,TGTGCCAGTAGTATCGGTCCCAACACTGAAGCTTTCTTT,CASSIGPNTEAFF
-,TRBJ1-2,-,TRBV4-2,TGTGCCAGCAGCCAAGATCGACAATATGGCTACACCTTC,CASSQDRQYGYTF
-,TRBJ2-3,-,TRBV6-6,TGTGCCAGCAGTCCAAACGTAGTGACGGGGGTGGGCACAGATACGCAGTATTTT,CASSPNVVTGVGTDTQYF
TRBD2,TRBJ2-1,few,TRBV10-3,TGTGCCATCAGTGATCCTTTGGCCGGGACTAGGAATGAGCAGTTCTTC,CAISDPLAGTRNEQFF
-,TRBJ2-7,-,TRBV18,TGTGCCAGCTCACCATCCAGGACAGTTTCCGAGCAGTACTTC,CASSPSRTVSEQYF
TRBD1,TRBJ1-2,once,TRBV5-1,TGCGCCAGCAGCATAGGACAGGCCGCATTAAACTATGGCTACACCTTC,CASSIGQAALNYGYTF
-,TRBJ2-5,-,TRBV9,TGTGCCAGCAGCGTAGATCCTAGTCGGGAGACCCAGTACTTC,CASSVDPSRETQYF
-,TRBJ1-2,-,TRBV2,TGTGCCGCGAATAGGGAAGGAGGCTATGGCTACACCTTC,CAANREGGYGYTF
-,TRBJ1-2,-,TRBV4-2,TGTGCCAGCAGCCTCTTGACAGGCAGTGGCTATGGCTACACCTTC,CASSLLTGSGYGYTF
-,TRBJ2-1,-,TRBV7-2,TGTGCCAGCGGTTCGGGGGGCCCGTACAATGAGCAGTTCTTC,CASGSGGPYNEQFF
TRBD2,TRBJ2-1,-,TRBV27,TGTGCCAGCAGTCTAGCGGGGGGTCCCTACAATGAGCAGTTCTTC,CASSLAGGPYNEQFF
TRBD2,TRBJ2-1,-,TRBV19,TGTGCCAGTAGTATAACCTATGGAGTTTTGGAGCGGGGGGGCGACTTCTTC,CASSITYGVLERGGDFF
-,TRBJ2-2,-,TRBV2,TGTGCCAGCAGTGAAGCTGGGGGCGCCGGGGAGCTGTTTTTT,CASSEAGGAGELFF
TRBD1,TRBJ2-2,-,TRBV19,TGTGCCAGTAAACTCGGGACAGCGAACACCGGGGAGCTGTTTTTT,CASKLGTANTGELFF
-,TRBJ2-3,-,TRBV25-1,TGTGCCAGCAGTGGGCCGGACTTACCGATCACAGATACGCAGTATTTT,CASSGPDLPITDTQYF
TRBD1,TRBJ1-5,once,TRBV7-9,TGTGCCAGCAGCCTCGGGACAGGGGATCAGCCCCAGCATTTT,CASSLGTGDQPQHF
-,TRBJ1-3,-,TRBV5-4,TGTGCCAGCAGCAGCCCCACGGGCTCTGGAAACACCATATATTTT,CASSSPTGSGNTIYF
TRBD2,TRBJ2-7,once,TRBV11-2,TGTGCCAGCAGCTTATCCCGGGGGGCCTACGAGCAGTACTTC,CASSLSRGAYEQYF
-,TRBJ1-2,-,TRBV29-1,TGCAGCGTTGTGCTAATGTTCTATGGCTACACCTTC,CSVVLMFYGYTF
-,TRBJ2-7,-,TRBV24-1,TGTGCCACCAGTGATTTCAGGGATCGCGAGCAGTACTTC,CATSDFRDREQYF
TRBD1,TRBJ1-2,once,TRBV10-1,TGCGCCAGCAGGCCCTGGACAGGAAGGAACTATGGCTACACCTTC,CASRPWTGRNYGYTF
-,TRBJ2-5,-,TRBV27,TGTGCCAGCAGCTCAATCACAGGGGAGACCCAGTACTTC,CASSSITGETQYF
TRBD2,TRBJ2-5,-,TRBV5-1,TGCGCCAGCAGCTTTGGTCTAGCGGGGGGCCGAGAGACCCAGTACTTC,CASSFGLAGGRETQYF
-,TRBJ2-2,-,TRBV5-1,TGCGCCAGCCGGGGATACGCGAACACCGGGGAGCTGTTTTTT,CASRGYANTGELFF
-,TRBJ2-7,-,TRBV20-1,TGCAGTGCTAGGAACAGCTACGAGCAGTACTTC,CSARNSYEQYF
TRBD1,TRBJ1-5,-,TRBV6-6,TGTGCCAGCAGTTACTACAGGGGGCTAAGCAATCAGCCCCAGCATTTT,CASSYYRGLSNQPQHF
-,TRBJ1-2,-,TRBV20-1,TGCAGTGCTACGGGTAGCTATGGCTACACCTTC,CSATGSYGYTF
TRBD1,TRBJ2-2,-,TRBV5-4,TGTGCCAGCAGCTTACGCGACAGGGGGAACACCGGGGAGCTGTTTTTT,CASSLRDRGNTGELFF
TRBD2,TRBJ2-5,-,TRBV9,TGTGCCAGCAGCGTAGGTCGGCTAGCGGGGGTTATGTATGAGACCCAGTACTTC,CASSVGRLAGVMYETQYF
TRBD1,TRBJ2-2,-,TRBV12-3/TRBV12-4,TGTGCCAGTACAGGGGACACCGGGGAGCTGTTTTTT,CASTGDTGELFF
-,TRBJ1-2,-,TRBV9,TGTGCCAGCAGCGTAGCAATAGATCCTCGGGGTGGCTACACCTTC,CASSVAIDPRGGYTF
TRBD1,TRBJ1-1,-,TRBV9,TGTGCCAGCAGCGTAGGGGACAGGGGACCTGAAGCTTTCTTT,CASSVGDRGPEAFF
-,TRBJ2-5,-,TRBV4-1,TGCGCCAGCAGCCAGCATGTCAGAAGCGAGGAGACCCAGTACTTC,CASSQHVRSEETQYF
-,TRBJ1-2,-,TRBV19,TGTGCCAGTAGTGAGACAGACTCCTTCTACACCTTC,CASSETDSFYTF
-,TRBJ2-3,-,TRBV29-1,TGCAGCGTTCGTGGACAGACAGATACGCAGTATTTT,CSVRGQTDTQYF
-,TRBJ1-1,-,TRBV21-1,TGTGCCAGCAGTGGGGAGATGAACACTGAAGCTTTCTTT,CASSGEMNTEAFF
-,TRBJ1-5,-,TRBV23-1,TGCGCCAGCAGTCAGGGAGTGTGGAGGTCCCCACAAGGGATCAATCAGCCCCAGCATTTT,CASSQGVWRSPQGINQPQHF
TRBD1,TRBJ1-4,-,TRBV5-5,TGTGCCAGCAGCCCAAACCGTGGGGTGCCAGGGGGCGATGAAAAACTGTTTTTT,CASSPNRGVPGGDEKLFF
TRBD2,TRBJ2-3,-,TRBV18,TGTGCCAGCTCACTCTTCGCGGGGGGGGCCTCTAGCACAGATACGCAGTATTTT,CASSLFAGGASSTDTQYF
TRBD1,TRBJ1-3,-,TRBV6-1,TGTGCCAGCAGTGTTGGCGGGACAGGGGGAAGAGGGGGTGGAAACACCATATATTTT,CASSVGGTGGRGGGNTIYF
-,TRBJ1-5,few,TRBV18,TGTGCCAGCTCACCATCGGGGGGGGCAGAGCCCCAGCATTTT,CASSPSGGAEPQHF
TRBD1,TRBJ2-1,once,TRBV11-2,TGTGCCAGCAGCCCCGGGACAGGGACGTATAATGAGCAGTTCTTC,CASSPGTGTYNEQFF
-,TRBJ1-4,-,TRBV5-1,TGCGCCAGCAGCTTGGAGGTGGGGGGTACTAATGAAAAACTGTTTTTT,CASSLEVGGTNEKLFF
-,TRBJ2-1,-,TRBV3-1/TRBV3-2,TGTGCCAGCAGCCCGGACTATAACAGGGGGCAGTTCTTC,CASSPDYNRGQFF
TRBD1,TRBJ1-6,-,TRBV27,TGTGCCAGCAGTTCCGGGACAGGGCATTCACCCCTCCACTTT,CASSSGTGHSPLHF
-,TRBJ2-3,-,TRBV27,TGTGCCAGCAGTTTTGGGCGAACTAGCACAGATACGCAGTATTTT,CASSFGRTSTDTQYF
-,TRBJ1-2,-,TRBV5-4,TGTGCCAGCAGCTTGATGTCAGGGGCATTGGATGGCTACACCTTC,CASSLMSGALDGYTF
TRBD1,TRBJ1-4,-,TRBV6-5,TGTGCCAGCAGTTACACGGACAGGGCCGCGGGTGAAAAACTGTTTTTT,CASSYTDRAAGEKLFF
-,TRBJ2-2,-,TRBV5-5,TGTGCCAGCAGCTTACCATCGACAGCGAACACCGGGGAGCTGTTTTTT,CASSLPSTANTGELFF
-,TRBJ2-2,once,TRBV5-1,TGCGCCAGCAGCTTGTCAGGGTTGTCCGGGGAGCTGTTTTTT,CASSLSGLSGELFF